The sequence of this TCR beta chain was determined in a study of OX40 agonist ivuxolimab in advanced cancers. Study as a whole: Ivuxolimab is an agonistic anti-OX40 (CD134) antibody, and patients were treated with it. Study observations and caveats: Among T cells, CD8+ cells averaged more expanded clones than CD4+ cells. At 0.1 to 3.0 mg/kg, clonal expansion of CD4+ and CD8+ blood T cells had occurred by week 6.

Sequencing used immunoSEQ multiplex PCR; TCRdb keeps in-frame clones, though not all of them. In the table there are 25,000 to 35,000 clones, roughly 86% of which are singletons. Concerning this clone: Its matching antigen is unknown.

This CDR3 has 18 amino acids. Between the trimmed V and J ends, which lost 3 bases and 4 bases, there was a span of 24 bases. Germline CDR1 and CDR2: SGHDT and YYEEEE. The clonotype was recovered from an adult with an advanced solid tumor such as melanoma, head and neck, liver or kidney cancer. The V gene is TRBV5-6, the J gene TRBJ2-3, with D perhaps TRBD2 (6 bases). The sequencing used CD4+ or CD8+ T cells sorted from blood, collected in a trial of the OX40 agonist ivuxolimab. As DNA, the CDR3 is TGTGCCAGCAGCTACTACCTAGAGCAGGAACCTAGCGCAGATACGCAGTATTTT. It encodes CASSYYLEQEPSADTQYF.